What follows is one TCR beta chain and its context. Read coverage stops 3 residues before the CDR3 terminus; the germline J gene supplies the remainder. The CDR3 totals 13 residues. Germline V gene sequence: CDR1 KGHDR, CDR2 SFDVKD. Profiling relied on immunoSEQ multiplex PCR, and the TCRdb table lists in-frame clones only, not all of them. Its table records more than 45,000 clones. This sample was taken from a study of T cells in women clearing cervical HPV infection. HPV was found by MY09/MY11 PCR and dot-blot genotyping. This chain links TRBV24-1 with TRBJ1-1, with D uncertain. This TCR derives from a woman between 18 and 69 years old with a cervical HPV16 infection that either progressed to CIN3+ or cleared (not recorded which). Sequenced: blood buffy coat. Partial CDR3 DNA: TGTGCCACCCTACCGGGGTATCGTAATTGG. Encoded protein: CATLPGYRNW. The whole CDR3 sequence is CATLPGYRNWAFF.